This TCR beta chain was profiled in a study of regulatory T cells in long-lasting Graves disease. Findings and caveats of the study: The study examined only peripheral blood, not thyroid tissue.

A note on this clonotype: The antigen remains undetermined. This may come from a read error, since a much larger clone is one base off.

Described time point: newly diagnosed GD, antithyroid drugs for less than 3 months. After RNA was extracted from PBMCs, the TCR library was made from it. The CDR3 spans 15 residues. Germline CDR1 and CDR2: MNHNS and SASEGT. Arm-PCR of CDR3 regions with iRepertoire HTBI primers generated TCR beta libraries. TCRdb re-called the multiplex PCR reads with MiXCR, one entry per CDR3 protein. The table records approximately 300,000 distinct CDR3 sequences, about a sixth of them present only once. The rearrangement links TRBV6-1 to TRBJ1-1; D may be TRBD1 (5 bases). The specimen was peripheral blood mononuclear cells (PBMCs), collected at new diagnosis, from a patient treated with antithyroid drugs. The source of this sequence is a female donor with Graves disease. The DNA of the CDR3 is TGTGCCAGCAGCCCCCGGGGGGGAATGAACACTGAAGCTCTCTTT. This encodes CASSPRGGMNTEALF.